The T cell receptor beta chain under discussion was sequenced for a study of OX40 agonist ivuxolimab in advanced cancers. Study-wide background: The dose of intravenous ivuxolimab that patients received every 2 weeks ranged from 0.01 to 10 mg/kg. The study's findings and limits: Both CD4+ and CD8+ T cell populations in blood had undergone clonal expansion by week 6 at 0.1 to 3.0 mg/kg.

As to this clone: Antigen specificity is unknown.

The method was immunoSEQ multiplex PCR; TCRdb's version includes in-frame clones alone and lacks a portion of them. The data hold roughly 69,000 clones, with about 90% observed a single time. Germline V gene lookup returns CDR1 SGHNT and CDR2 YENEEA. Trimming took off 5 bases at V and 4 bases at J, with 14 bases between the two ends. CDR3 size: 14 residues. The rearrangement links TRBV11-3 to TRBJ1-2, with a tentative D call TRBD1 (5 bases). This TCR was recovered from an adult with an advanced solid tumor such as melanoma, head and neck, liver or kidney cancer. Sequenced material: CD4+ or CD8+ T cells sorted from blood, taken in a trial of the OX40 agonist ivuxolimab. The DNA of the CDR3 is TGTGCCAGCAGCCCTCCCCCAGGGACCTATGGCTACACCTTC. Translated: CASSPPPGTYGYTF.